This entry describes one TCR beta chain. This receptor's antigen is unknown. Qualities for individual bases were not recorded, and no much larger clone is one base off. This sample is part of a study of cytomegalovirus exposure and HLA in healthy donors (dated by TCRdb to the late 2010s). In terms of the full investigation: According to a later analysis, the 110 or so validation repertoires were produced on the same platform as the 700 or so repertoires of the first cohort. The aim of the study was to test whether cataloging public T cell receptors could identify signatures of past pathogen exposure. Besides the first cohort of approximately 670 subjects, a separate validation cohort made up of 95 to 150 different subjects was used. The study combined high-throughput TCR immunosequencing, statistical association of individual TCRs with disease status, and machine learning to predict cytomegalovirus infection status. Study-level results and caveats: Across donors, most TCR sequences were observed very rarely, whereas some public TCRs were present in many individuals. The classifier was reported to diagnose cytomegalovirus status with high specificity and sensitivity in both the original and validation cohorts. The study gave a list of 150 to 200 TCR beta chains associated with cytomegalovirus. In a later analysis, TCRs clustered in the first cohort were found to also tend to co-occur in the 120 or so validation repertoires, with over 90% of cluster scores above 0. All 120 or so repertoires were used to score co-occurrence in the validation cohort in a later analysis, because that analysis had no HLA typing for the cohort. It was suggested by the authors that the approach could potentially be generalized to other disease states and immunological phenotypes. In vitro tests confirmed that a few of the cytomegalovirus-associated TCR beta chains recognize cytomegalovirus antigens.

The CDR3 measures 13 amino acids from cysteine to phenylalanine. This entry keeps only the CDR3 DNA: 39 bases, framed from base 1. CDR1 and CDR2 were assigned from the germline V gene as SGHRS and YFSETQ. The junction shows trimming of 2 bases on V and 14 bases on J, plus 17 bases between the germline ends. Donors formed part of the validation cohort, which comprised 95 to 150 subjects and was distinct from the first cohort of roughly 600 subjects. Receptor libraries were prepared by the immunoSEQ multiplex PCR assay. The source study handled its data this way. A statistical classification framework was built to diagnose cytomegalovirus status from the catalog of TCR beta chain sequences. TCRdb took this table from immuneACCESS and kept in-frame rearrangements with V and J called. Such tables lack part of the clones; where checked against another copy, unresolved V genes explain under half of the gap, and the rest is unexplained. V and J calls and clone size are copied from that table; D and trimming were computed from the DNA. The sample contains approximately 54,000 clones, roughly 87% of them found a single time. The ten largest clones add up to approximately 8.1% of the sample.

The receptor chain draws on TRBV5-1 and TRBJ2-1, with the D gene not clear enough to name. The sample consisted of PBMCs. The receptor was isolated from a woman aged 18-29 years in good health and CMV-seropositive. The CDR3 reads CASSFTEFADEFF. The DNA is TGCGCCAGCAGCTTTACAGAATTCGCCGACGAGTTCTTC.